The 17 T cell receptor beta chains below come from one sample, sequenced in a study of blood T cell repertoires in COVID-19. Data came from immunoSEQ multiplex PCR; TCRdb stores just in-frame clones and leaves some out. The data show over 200,000 clones, with around 80% seen just once and 1.3% held by the top ten. Input material: peripheral blood. The receptor set was obtained from a woman aged 25 to 39 with COVID-19, enrolled during active disease.

This chain links TRBV24-1 with TRBJ2-1; 12 nucleotides line up with TRBD2. CDR1 is KGHDR and CDR2 is SFDVKD in the germline V gene. CDR3 length: 18 amino acids. CDR3 DNA sequence: TGTGTCAACAATATTACGACTAGCGGGGGCACCTCCTACAATGAGCAGTTCTTC. It codes for CVNNITTSGGTSYNEQFF.

The chain employs TRBV6-7 and TRBJ2-1; 15 bases align to TRBD2. TRBV6-7 is classed as an ORF, of uncertain function. J lost 6 bases, V lost 1 base, and 1 base had no gene match. The CDR3 loop spans 16 amino acids. Here the CDR3 DNA reads TGTGCCAGCAGTTACTGGACTAGCGGGAGGGCCAATGAGCAGTTCTTC. This sequence encodes CASSYWTSGRANEQFF.

This rearrangement joins TRBV5-4 to TRBJ2-3, with 8 bases that match TRBD1. CDR1 is SGHNT and CDR2 is YYREEE in the germline V gene (reference sequence). This CDR3 spans 15 amino acids. V was pared by 5 bases and J by 1 base, with 6 bases of the junction left unmatched. The CDR3 sequence: CASSSPGQGTDTQYF. The CDR3 DNA follows: TGTGCCAGCAGTTCCCCGGGACAGGGCACAGATACGCAGTATTTT. Full variable domain (missing parts from reference TRBV5-4 and TRBJ2-3): ETGVTQSPTHLIKTRGQQVTLRCSSQSGHNTVSWYQQALGQGPQFIFQYYREEENGRGNFPPRFSGLQFPNYSSELNVNALELDDSALYLCASSSPGQGTDTQYFGPGTRLTVL.

V usage is TRBV10-3 and J usage is TRBJ1-2, with D perhaps TRBD1 (6 bases). The germline V and J ends were trimmed by 6 bases and 9 bases, with 11 bases remaining between them. This CDR3 comprises 11 residues. CDR1 and CDR2 from the germline V gene are ENHRY and SYGVKD. The CDR3 loop is CAIRAGESYTF. CDR3 nucleotides: TGTGCCATCAGGGCAGGGGAAAGCTACACCTTC.

The genes are TRBV25-1 and TRBJ1-2, with D possibly TRBD1 on 5 matching bases. V was shortened by 7 bases and J by 7 bases, with 16 bases between the two germline ends. CDR3 size: 13 residues. Germline CDR1 reads MGHDK; CDR2 reads SYGVNS. The CDR3 sequence is CASTRPGGGGYTF. In DNA form, the CDR3 reads TGTGCCAGCACCCGACCCGGGGGGGGTGGCTACACCTTC.

The V gene is TRBV7-2, the J gene TRBJ2-3; D is uncertain. The CDR3 length is 14 residues. The germline V gene has CDR1 SGHTA and CDR2 FQGNSA. The germline V and J ends were trimmed by 2 bases and 5 bases, with 11 bases remaining between them. The CDR3 region is CASSLPALVDTQYF. CDR3 nucleotide sequence: TGTGCCAGCAGCTTACCTGCACTCGTAGATACGCAGTATTTT. The complete variable domain, with remaining parts taken from reference TRBV7-2 and TRBJ2-3, reads GAGVSQSPSNKVTEKGKDVELRCDPISGHTALYWYRQSLGQGLEFLIYFQGNSAPDKSGLPSDRFSAERTGGSVSTLTIQRTQQEDSAVYLCASSLPALVDTQYFGPGTRLTVL.

The count of this clone is one. The rearrangement links TRBV19 to TRBJ1-1; D perhaps matches TRBD1 (6 bases). Trimming removed 2 bases from V and 4 bases from J, with 17 bases in between. CDR1 LNHDA and CDR2 SQIVND come from the germline V gene (reference sequence). This CDR3 is built from 16 residues. The CDR3 reads CASSIFSQGIGTEAFF. The CDR3 DNA sequence: TGTGCCAGTAGTATATTTTCGCAGGGGATCGGCACTGAAGCTTTCTTT.

This clone is a singleton in its sample. V usage is TRBV7-2 and J usage is TRBJ1-4; 8 bases match TRBD1. The V gene end was trimmed by 8 bases and the J gene end by 6 bases; junction bases not matched to a gene: 5. CDR1 and CDR2 (germline): SGHTA, FQGNSA. The CDR3 runs 13 residues. The CDR3 is CASADREDEKLFF. The CDR3 region has the DNA TGTGCCAGCGCGGACAGGGAGGATGAAAAACTGTTTTTT.

This clone was seen a few times. The chain links TRBV7-3 to TRBJ2-7; the D gene is possibly TRBD1 (5 bases). V was cut by 1 base and J by 7 bases, with 11 bases left in between. This CDR3 spans 13 amino acids. Germline CDR1 SGHTA, CDR2 FQGTGA. This chain's CDR3 is CASSLRYRSEQYF. The CDR3 DNA is TGTGCCAGCAGCTTAAGGTACAGGTCGGAGCAGTACTTC.

The chain couples TRBV11-2 to TRBJ2-7; D uncertain. This CDR3 is 15 amino acids long. The ends were cut back, 1 base at V and 0 bases at J, with 10 bases in the middle. Germline V lookup: CDR1 SGHAT, CDR2 FQNNGV. The CDR3 loop is CASSLGRLSSYEQYF. The CDR3 DNA reads as TGTGCCAGCAGCTTAGGAAGACTGAGCTCCTACGAGCAGTACTTC.

The CDR3 sequence is CANTETTGTQYF. The CDR3, as DNA: TGTGCCAACACGGAGACTACAGGGACCCAGTACTTC. The chain links TRBV2 to TRBJ2-4; D is perhaps TRBD1 or TRBD2 (5 bases each). The J call may be mistaken, given a closer DNA end match to TRBJ2-5. This CDR3 contains 12 residues. Germline-derived CDR1 and CDR2 are SNHLY and FYNNEI.

Concerning this clone itself: Other DNA sequences in the sample encode the same CDR3. The chain recombines TRBV11-2 with TRBJ1-1; TRBD1 aligns across 7 bases. The CDR3 spans 13 residues. Per germline, CDR1 SGHAT and CDR2 FQNNGV. V lost 2 bases to trimming and J lost 4 bases; unmatched junction nucleotides: 1. The CDR3 DNA reads TGTGCCAGCAGCTTAACAGGGGCCACTGAAGCTTTCTTT. It specifies CASSLTGATEAFF.

The CDR3 loop is CASSVLAGGQSTDTQYF. The CDR3 nucleotides are TGCGCCAGCAGCGTACTAGCGGGGGGCCAGAGCACAGATACGCAGTATTTT. The rearrangement links TRBV4-1 to TRBJ2-3, with 12 nucleotides matching TRBD2. This CDR3 contains 17 residues. Germline V gene sequence: CDR1 MGHRA, CDR2 YSYEKL. V shed 5 bases, J shed 0 bases, and the junction held 6 bases outside the gene matches.

This clone was counted a single time. The chain links TRBV28 to TRBJ2-7, with D hard to call. Germline-derived CDR1 and CDR2 are MDHEN and SYDVKM. The CDR3 has 13 residues. V was trimmed by 6 bases and J by 8 bases, leaving 17 bases between them. CDR3 loop: CASRSTPRTKQYF. The CDR3 DNA follows: TGTGCCAGCAGATCTACGCCGAGAACGAAGCAGTACTTC.

The chain links TRBV29-1 to TRBJ1-2; D uncertain. The CDR3 covers 13 residues. Germline V lookup: CDR1 SQVTM, CDR2 ANQGSEA. Trimming cost V 7 bases and J 4 bases, with 16 bases left between them. CDR3 residues: CSAMGGLSYGYTF. CDR3 bases: TGCAGCGCAATGGGAGGACTTTCCTATGGCTACACCTTC.

V usage is TRBV11-1 and J usage is TRBJ2-2; 8 bases align to TRBD2. The CDR3 covers 16 residues. The V gene end was trimmed by 1 base and the J gene end by 1 base; junction bases not matched to a gene: 2. Per germline, CDR1 SGHAT and CDR2 FQDESV (reference sequence). This CDR3 reads CASSLVSGVNTGELFF. CDR3 in DNA: TGTGCCAGCAGCTTAGTTAGCGGGGTGAACACCGGGGAGCTGTTTTTT.

J is TRBJ2-6 and V is TRBV6-2 or TRBV6-3; 10 bases are a match to TRBD1. The CDR3 contains 18 residues. Germline V CDR1 and CDR2: MNHEY, SVGEGT. V was clipped by 0 bases and J by 2 bases; unmatched bases: 4. The CDR3 nucleotides read TGTGCCAGCAGTTACTCTGGACAGGGGGTGGCTGGGGCCAACGTCCTGACTTTC. Protein product: CASSYSGQGVAGANVLTF.